This TCR beta chain was identified in a study of T cells in Graves' hyperthyroidism and ophthalmopathy. The CDR3 spans 12 residues. The V end lost 5 bases, the J end lost 7 bases, and 12 bases lay between the germline ends. Per germline, CDR1 SEHNR and CDR2 FQNEAQ (reference sequence). Study-level results: Onset of ophthalmopathy came a median around 7.1 months after the model predicted it.

Any patient presenting with uncontrolled infection, other autoimmune disease, pregnancy or lactation was left out. The authors took PBMCs from 8.5 to 10 ml fresh peripheral blood. The table lists this clonotype with many counts. Its antigen is currently unknown. What was amplified from RNA transcripts were TCR beta CDR3 regions. RT-PCR in the first round (using the HTBI primer set) targeted the TCR CDR3. TCRdb independently ran MiXCR on the multiplex PCR reads; one entry per CDR3 protein. The table includes 490,000 or so distinct CDR3 sequences, about 16% detected once. Source material: blood. This sequence joins TRBV7-9 and TRBJ2-7; no reliable D call. This clonotype originated in a woman between 25 and 40 years old with Graves' ophthalmopathy. CDR3 sequence reads: CASSNGYREQYF. In nucleotides, the CDR3 is TGTGCCAGCAGCAACGGGTATAGGGAGCAGTACTTC.